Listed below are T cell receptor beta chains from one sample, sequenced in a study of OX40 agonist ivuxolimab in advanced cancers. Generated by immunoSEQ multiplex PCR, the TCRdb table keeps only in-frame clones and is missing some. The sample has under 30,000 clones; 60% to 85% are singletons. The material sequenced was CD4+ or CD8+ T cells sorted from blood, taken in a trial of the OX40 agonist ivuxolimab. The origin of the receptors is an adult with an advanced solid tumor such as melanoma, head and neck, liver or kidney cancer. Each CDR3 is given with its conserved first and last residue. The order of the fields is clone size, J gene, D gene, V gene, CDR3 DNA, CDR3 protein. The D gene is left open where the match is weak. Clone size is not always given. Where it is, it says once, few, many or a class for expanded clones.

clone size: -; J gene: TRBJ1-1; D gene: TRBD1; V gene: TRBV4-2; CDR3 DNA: TGTGCCAGCAGCTCCCCGGGACAGGGCTCTGAAGCTTTCTTT; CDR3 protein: CASSSPGQGSEAFF
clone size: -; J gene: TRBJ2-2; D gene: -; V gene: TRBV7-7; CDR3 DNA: TGTGCTAGCAGCCTCTCCACTAGCACCGGGGAGCTGTTTTTT; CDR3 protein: CASSLSTSTGELFF
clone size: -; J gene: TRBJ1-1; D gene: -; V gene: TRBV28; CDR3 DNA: TGTGCCAGCAGTTTTAGACAGCTGGAAGCTTTCTTT; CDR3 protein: CASSFRQLEAFF
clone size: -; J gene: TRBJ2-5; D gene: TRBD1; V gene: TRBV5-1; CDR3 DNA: TGCGCCAGCAGCCCGGGGGGACAGGGACAAGAGACCCAGTACTTC; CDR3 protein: CASSPGGQGQETQYF
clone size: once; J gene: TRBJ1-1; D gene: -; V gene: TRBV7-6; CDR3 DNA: TGTGCCAGCAGAGGACGGTCGAACACTGAAGCTTTCTTT; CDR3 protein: CASRGRSNTEAFF
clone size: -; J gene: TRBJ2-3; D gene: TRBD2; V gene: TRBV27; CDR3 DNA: TGTGCCAGCTGTCGAAAAGGGGCTAGCGGGGGAGATACGCAGTATTTT; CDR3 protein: CASCRKGASGGDTQYF
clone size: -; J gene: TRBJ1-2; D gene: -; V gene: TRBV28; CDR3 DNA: TGTGCCAGCAGTTTCAGAGGGAACTATGGCTACACCTTC; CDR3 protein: CASSFRGNYGYTF
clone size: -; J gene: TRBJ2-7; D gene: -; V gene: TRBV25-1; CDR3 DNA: TGTGCCAGCAGTCAACAACCCCACTACGAGCAGTACTTC; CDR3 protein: CASSQQPHYEQYF
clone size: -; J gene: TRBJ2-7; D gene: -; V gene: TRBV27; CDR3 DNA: TGTGCCAGCAGTTTATCGGTAATAGGGACCTACGAGCAGTACTTC; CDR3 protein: CASSLSVIGTYEQYF
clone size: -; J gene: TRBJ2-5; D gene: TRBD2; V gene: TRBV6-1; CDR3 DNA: TGTGCCAGCAGTAAGGTTAGCGGGGGATCAGAGACCCAGTACTTC; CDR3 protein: CASSKVSGGSETQYF
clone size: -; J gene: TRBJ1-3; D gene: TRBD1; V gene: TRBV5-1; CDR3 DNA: TGCGCCAGCAGGAGGGACAGGGAAAACACCATATATTTT; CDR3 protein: CASRRDRENTIYF
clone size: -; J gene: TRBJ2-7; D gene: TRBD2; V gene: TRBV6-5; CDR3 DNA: TGTGCCAGCAGTTCCGAACGGACTAGCGGCTCCTACGAGCAGTACTTC; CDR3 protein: CASSSERTSGSYEQYF
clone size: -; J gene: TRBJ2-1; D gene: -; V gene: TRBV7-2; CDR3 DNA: TGTGCCAGCAGCTTACTAGCCGAGCGTTACAATGAGCAGTTCTTC; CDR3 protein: CASSLLAERYNEQFF
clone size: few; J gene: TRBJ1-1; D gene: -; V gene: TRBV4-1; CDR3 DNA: TGCGCCAGCAGCCAAGTCGTCACCCAGAACACTGAAGCTTTCTTT; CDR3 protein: CASSQVVTQNTEAFF
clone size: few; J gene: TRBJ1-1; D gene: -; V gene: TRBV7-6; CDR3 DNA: TGTGCCAGCAGCCCACAGGGCTACACTGAAGCTTTCTTT; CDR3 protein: CASSPQGYTEAFF
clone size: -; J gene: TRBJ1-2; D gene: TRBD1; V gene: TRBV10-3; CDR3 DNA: TGTGCCATCAGTGGCCCCGGGACAGTAAACTATGGCTACACCTTC; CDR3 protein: CAISGPGTVNYGYTF
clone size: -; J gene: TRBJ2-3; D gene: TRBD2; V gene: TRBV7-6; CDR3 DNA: TGTGCCAGCAGCTTCCGGGGGGGGACAGATACGCAGTATTTT; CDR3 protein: CASSFRGGTDTQYF
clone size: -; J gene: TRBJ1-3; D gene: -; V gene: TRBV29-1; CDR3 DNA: TGCAGCGTAGGGGAGCTAAACACCATATATTTT; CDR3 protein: CSVGELNTIYF
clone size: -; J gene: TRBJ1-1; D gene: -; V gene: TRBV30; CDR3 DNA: TGTGCCTGGAGTCCAGGGAGGGCTGAAGCTTTCTTT; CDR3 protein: CAWSPGRAEAFF
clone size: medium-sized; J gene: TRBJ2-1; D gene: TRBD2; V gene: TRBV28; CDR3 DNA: TGTGCCAGCAGTTTTCCTGGGACTAGAGGCAATGAGCAGTTCTTC; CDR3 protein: CASSFPGTRGNEQFF
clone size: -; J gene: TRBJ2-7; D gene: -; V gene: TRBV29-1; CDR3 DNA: TGCAGCGGGGGAGGAATCTACGAGCAGTACTTC; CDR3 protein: CSGGGIYEQYF
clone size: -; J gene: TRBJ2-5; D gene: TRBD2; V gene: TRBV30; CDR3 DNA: TGTGCCTGGAGCCGGACTAGCGGGAGAGTTGGGCAGTACTTC; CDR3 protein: CAWSRTSGRVGQYF
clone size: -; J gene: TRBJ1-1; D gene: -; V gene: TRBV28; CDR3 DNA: TGTGCCAGCAGTTTTGGGGGCCCGAACACTGAAGCTTTCTTT; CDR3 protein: CASSFGGPNTEAFF
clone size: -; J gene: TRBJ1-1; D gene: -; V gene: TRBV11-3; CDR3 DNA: TGTGCCAGCAGCTTAATTCCAGGCACTGAAGCTTTCTTT; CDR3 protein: CASSLIPGTEAFF
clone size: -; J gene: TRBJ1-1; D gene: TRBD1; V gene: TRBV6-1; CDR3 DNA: TGTGCCAGCAGTCGACAGGGGCGGGAAACTGAAGCTTTCTTT; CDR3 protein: CASSRQGRETEAFF
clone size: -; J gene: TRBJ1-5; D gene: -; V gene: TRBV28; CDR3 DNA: TGTGCCAGCAGACCACTAGGGCATAGCAATCAGCCCCAGCATTTT; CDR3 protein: CASRPLGHSNQPQHF
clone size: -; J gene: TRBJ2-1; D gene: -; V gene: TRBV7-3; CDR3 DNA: TGTGCCAGCAGCTTGGAGGGTAGCTCCTACAATGAGCAGTTCTTC; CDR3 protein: CASSLEGSSYNEQFF
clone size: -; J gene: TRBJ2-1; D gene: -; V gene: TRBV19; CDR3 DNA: TGTGCCAGTAGTATAGAGGGCTCCCCCCTGGGTTACAATGAGCAGTTCTTC; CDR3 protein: CASSIEGSPLGYNEQFF
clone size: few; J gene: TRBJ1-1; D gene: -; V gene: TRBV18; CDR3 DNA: TGTGCCAGCTCCTACCCTCAGGGTTGGGACACTGAAGCTTTCTTT; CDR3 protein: CASSYPQGWDTEAFF